This T cell receptor beta chain is drawn from a study of blood T cell repertoires in COVID-19. Across the study: From the United States, Italy and Spain came samples of acute and convalescent COVID-19. In each case, the material was cDNA or gDNA derived from T cells, B-cell-depleted T cells, or PBMCs.

J lost 10 bases, V lost 3 bases, and 7 bases had no gene match. This CDR3 has 15 amino acids. Germline-derived CDR1 and CDR2 are LGHNA and YSLEER. How the authors handled the data: For nucleated cells, counts were estimated from reference gene primer amplification. Produced via immunoSEQ multiplex PCR; TCRdb's table is partial and in-frame only. That table is the source of V, J and clone size, and D and trimming were worked out from the DNA. The table shows approximately 89,000 clones, with over 75% occurring only once. The TCR sequence derives from a woman aged 65 to 85 with acute or convalescent COVID-19. Sample: peripheral blood. This chain links TRBV4-3 with TRBJ1-6, with 9 bases lining up with TRBD1. For the CDR3, the DNA is TGCGCCAGCAGCCAGGAACAGGGGGCAGGCTCACCCCTCCACTTT. The encoded protein is CASSQEQGAGSPLHF.